A single sample gave rise to the 20 T cell receptor beta chains below, sequenced in a study of blood T cell repertoires in COVID-19. Repertoires were generated with immunoSEQ multiplex PCR, while TCRdb's copy carries only in-frame clones and drops some. Of a few hundred thousand clones in the sample, roughly 91% were seen once. Sequenced sample: PBMCs or T cells enriched from blood (not recorded which). All receptors derive from a woman in her twenties or thirties who had recovered from COVID-19.

This clone was recorded only once. The J gene is TRBJ1-2, the V gene TRBV6-1; D perhaps matches TRBD1 (5 bases). Trimming left V 0 bases short and J 7 bases short, with 6 bases between. Looked up from germline, CDR1 is MNHNS and CDR2 is SASEGT. The CDR3 is 12 amino acids. The CDR3 DNA reads TGTGCCAGCAGTGAAGCAGGGGCTGGCTACACCTTC. Its protein product is CASSEAGAGYTF.

This chain links TRBV18 with TRBJ1-1; D not resolved. The length of the CDR3 is 15 residues. The germline gives CDR1 KGHSH, CDR2 LQKENI. With 1 base removed from V and 3 bases from J, the gap between germline ends came to 12 bases. The CDR3 coding sequence is TGTGCCAGCTCACCACTCGCAGCGTTGGACACTGAAGCTTTCTTT. It codes for CASSPLAALDTEAFF.

This sequence joins TRBV6-1 and TRBJ1-1; no clear D gene. Germline CDR1 MNHNS, CDR2 SASEGT. Deletions cut 1 base from V and 5 bases from J, with 8 bases between. The length of the CDR3 is 13 residues. The CDR3 here is CASSEELRTEAFF. Written as DNA, the CDR3 is TGTGCCAGCAGTGAAGAGTTGAGGACTGAAGCTTTCTTT.

The J gene is TRBJ2-2, the V gene TRBV30; tentatively, D is TRBD1 (5 bases). In germline, CDR1 is GTSNPN, CDR2 SVGIG (reference sequence). Trimming removed 3 bases from V and 0 bases from J, with 14 bases in between. The CDR3 sequence is 16 residues long. CDR3 coding DNA: TGTGCCTGGAGAAGGTGGGGCAGCACGAACACCGGGGAGCTGTTTTTT. Translation: CAWRRWGSTNTGELFF. Full variable domain (remainder filled in from reference TRBV30 and TRBJ2-2): SQTIHQWPATLVQPVGSPLSLECTVEGTSNPNLYWYRQAAGRGLQLLFYSVGIGQISSEVPQNLSASRPQDRQFILSSKKLLLSDSGFYLCAWRRWGSTNTGELFFGEGSRLTVL.

The chain combines TRBV25-1 with TRBJ1-4; 12 positions match TRBD1. Trimming took 4 bases from V and 8 from J; bases not matched to a gene: 2. This CDR3 spans 14 amino acids. Germline CDR1 and CDR2: MGHDK and SYGVNS. In DNA form, the CDR3 reads TGTGCCAGCAGTGCCGGGACAGGGGGCGAAAAACTGTTTTTT. This translates into CASSAGTGGEKLFF.

The chain links TRBV5-5 to TRBJ2-3; a weak D match, TRBD2 (7 bases). The CDR3 length is 15 residues. Trimming shortened V by 2 bases and J by 5 bases, and 15 bases separated the two germline ends. Germline-derived CDR1 and CDR2 are SGHKS and YYEKEE (reference sequence). The CDR3: CASSLRGARVDTQYF. CDR3 nucleotide sequence: TGTGCCAGCAGCTTACGGGGGGCTAGAGTAGATACGCAGTATTTT.

The chain combines TRBV5-4 with TRBJ1-1; D is uncertain. The CDR3 is 17 residues long. V dropped 0 bases and J dropped 0 bases, with 15 bases sitting between them. CDR1 is SGHNT and CDR2 is YYREEE in the germline V gene (reference sequence). This CDR3 is CASSLVGRTLMNTEAFF. Written as DNA, the CDR3 is TGTGCCAGCAGCTTGGTCGGCAGGACTTTAATGAACACTGAAGCTTTCTTT.

This chain links TRBV5-6 with TRBJ2-6; TRBD1 is a possible D gene (6 bases). The CDR3 covers 15 residues. Germline V CDR1 and CDR2: SGHDT, YYEEEE. The V gene lost 2 bases and the J gene lost 4 bases, with 10 bases spanning the gap. CDR3 amino acids: CASSLQGLGANVLTF. The CDR3 DNA follows: TGTGCCAGCAGCTTACAGGGTCTAGGGGCCAACGTCCTGACTTTC. The complete variable domain, with remaining parts taken from reference TRBV5-6 and TRBJ2-6, reads DAGVTQSPTHLIKTRGQQVTLRCSPKSGHDTVSWYQQALGQGPQFIFQYYEEEERQRGNFPDRFSGHQFPNYSSELNVNALLLGDSALYLCASSLQGLGANVLTFGAGSRLTVL.

The V call is TRBV27, the J call TRBJ2-2, with D tentatively TRBD2 (7 bases). From germline, CDR1 is MNHEY and CDR2 SMNVEV (reference sequence). The V end lost 5 bases, the J end lost 3 bases, and 16 bases lay between the germline ends. The CDR3 totals 16 residues. CDR3: CASSTRRGGHTGELFF. The CDR3 bases are TGTGCCAGCAGTACCCGAAGGGGGGGGCACACCGGGGAGCTGTTTTTT.

This chain uses TRBV28 with TRBJ2-4; possibly TRBD2 for D (6 bases). This CDR3 spans 17 amino acids. V lost 6 bases and J lost 1, with 19 bases in between. The germline V gene has CDR1 MDHEN and CDR2 SYDVKM. The CDR3 protein is CASSPSGSGAAKNIQYF. In nucleotides, the CDR3 is TGTGCCAGCAGCCCCAGCGGTAGCGGTGCGGCCAAAAACATTCAGTACTTC.

The sample holds one count of this clone. In nucleotides, the CDR3 is TGTGCCAGCAGGTCAGCGGGAGGAGGTATTAACACTGAAGCTTTCTTT. Amino acid sequence: CASRSAGGGINTEAFF. This chain uses TRBV7-9 with TRBJ1-1; D gene uncertain. Per germline, CDR1 SEHNR and CDR2 FQNEAQ (reference sequence). The ends were cut back, 6 bases at V and 2 bases at J, with 19 bases in the middle. This CDR3 contains 16 residues. Variable domain in full (rest from reference TRBV7-9 and TRBJ1-1): DTGVSQNPRHKITKRGQNVTFRCDPISEHNRLYWYRQTLGQGPEFLTYFQNEAQLEKSRLLSDRFSAERPKGSFSTLEIQRTEQGDSAMYLCASRSAGGGINTEAFFGQGTRLTVV.

This clone was counted only a few times. The chain couples TRBV7-9 to TRBJ1-1, with 7 bases aligning to TRBD1. Germline CDR1 SEHNR, CDR2 FQNEAQ (reference sequence). The junction had 2 bases not matched to a gene; V was cut back by 3 bases and J by 1 base. The CDR3 is 14 residues long. This chain's CDR3 is CASSLDRRNTEAFF. The CDR3 nucleotides read TGTGCCAGCAGCTTGGACAGGCGGAACACTGAAGCTTTCTTT.

As to this clone: At one end, the junction sequence differs from germline, possibly due to a read error. The chain couples TRBV7-7 to TRBJ2-2, with D perhaps TRBD2 (6 bases). Germline V gene lookup returns CDR1 SSHAT and CDR2 FNYEAQ (reference sequence). This CDR3 comprises 15 residues. The CDR3 spells CASSPIGGSTGELFF. DNA of the CDR3: TGTGCTAGCAGCCCTATTGGGGGGAGCACCGGGGAGCTGTTTTTT. Looking up the rest from reference TRBV7-7 and TRBJ2-2 gives the full variable domain: GAGVSQSPRYKVTKRGQDVTLRCDPISSHATLYWYQQALGQGPEFLTYFNYEAQPDKSGLPSDRFSAERPEGSISTLTIQRTEQRDSAMYRCASSPIGGSTGELFFGEGSRLTVL.

This chain connects TRBV2 to TRBJ1-1; 9 nucleotides agree with TRBD1. CDR3 length equals 13 residues. CDR1 is SNHLY and CDR2 is FYNNEI in the germline V gene. The ends lost 6 bases at V and 3 bases at J; junction bases unmatched: 2. The CDR3 sequence: CASRDRGYTEAFF. CDR3 in DNA: TGTGCCAGCAGGGACAGGGGATACACTGAAGCTTTCTTT.

In its sample, this clone was seen once. The chain combines TRBV6-2 or TRBV6-3 with TRBJ1-1; D is undetermined. Germline V gene sequence: CDR1 MNHEY, CDR2 SVGEGT. The CDR3 runs to 12 residues. Trimming left V 6 bases short and J 3 bases short, with 8 bases between. CDR3: CASSSTDTEAFF. In DNA, the CDR3 is TGTGCCAGCAGCTCTACGGACACTGAAGCTTTCTTT.

This chain links TRBV18 with TRBJ2-3, with D maybe TRBD2 (6 bases). V shed 0 bases and J shed 4 bases, with 8 bases lying between them. Germline V gene sequence: CDR1 KGHSH, CDR2 LQKENI. This CDR3 contains 14 residues. This CDR3 is CASSPPGGADTQYF. The CDR3 DNA sequence: TGTGCCAGCTCACCACCGGGCGGGGCAGATACGCAGTATTTT. The whole variable domain, remainder taken from reference TRBV18 and TRBJ2-3, is NAGVMQNPRHLVRRRGQEARLRCSPMKGHSHVYWYRQLPEEGLKFMVYLQKENIIDESGMPKERFSAEFPKEGPSILRIQQVVRGDSAAYFCASSPPGGADTQYFGPGTRLTVL.

The rearrangement uses TRBV7-2 and TRBJ2-4, with a tentative D call TRBD2 (5 bases). The CDR3 runs to 19 residues. The V end lost 2 bases, the J end lost 1 base, and 21 bases lay between the germline ends. Germline V gene sequence: CDR1 SGHTA, CDR2 FQGNSA. CDR3 DNA sequence: TGTGCCAGCAGCTTATTGGCGGGTCTCCCCGGGGAGGCCAAAAACATTCAGTACTTC. It encodes CASSLLAGLPGEAKNIQYF.

V and J are TRBV7-9 and TRBJ2-1; the match to TRBD1 covers 7 bases. Germline CDR1 SEHNR, CDR2 FQNEAQ (reference sequence). The CDR3 loop spans 14 amino acids. V lost 3 bases and J lost 7; bases outside the gene matches: 6. This CDR3 is CASSLGQRQNEQFF. In nucleotides, the CDR3 is TGTGCCAGCAGCTTGGGACAGAGACAGAATGAGCAGTTCTTC.

Only a few counts were recorded for this clone. This chain uses TRBV2 with TRBJ2-7; TRBD1 agrees at 9 bases. Germline loops: CDR1 SNHLY, CDR2 FYNNEI. The length of the CDR3 is 15 residues. The trim removed 4 bases at V and 2 bases at J, leaving 6 bases unmatched. Here the CDR3 reads CASSVTGTGTYEQYF. DNA for the CDR3: TGTGCCAGCAGTGTAACCGGGACAGGGACCTACGAGCAGTACTTC.

CDR3 DNA sequence: TGTGCCAGCAGTACCTCGGGGCGGGGAGGCACAGATACGCAGTATTTT. Its protein is CASSTSGRGGTDTQYF. This chain joins TRBV6-2 or TRBV6-3 and TRBJ2-3, with D possibly being TRBD2 (6 bases). The CDR3 extends over 16 amino acids. The germline V and J ends were trimmed by 5 bases and 1 base, with 16 bases remaining between them. Looked up from germline, CDR1 is MNHEY and CDR2 is SVGEGT.